This T cell receptor (beta chain) comes out of a study of human T cells and chemical hapten exposure. Time point: patch test 3, about 24 weeks after DPC sensitization. The treatment is: therapeutic diphenylcyclopropenone sensitization with weekly scalp DPC. The authors' total RNA extraction used unfractionated whole blood. TCRdb redid the calling of the RACE reads with MiXCR, one entry per CDR3 protein. The repertoire holds about 160,000 distinct CDR3 sequences, with around a quarter as singletons. This clonotype was detected only a few times. The CDR3 runs 21 residues. CDR1 is SGHTA, CDR2 FQGNSA, per germline. Trimming took 2 bases from V and 0 from J; bases not matched to a gene: 18.

The source is a woman aged 18-30 years with alopecia areata. Some clones in this sample may be carry-over from other donors' samples. This material consisted of whole blood, taken in connection with sensitization to the hapten diphenylcyclopropenone (DPC). V and J are TRBV7-2 and TRBJ2-3, with 9 bases aligning to TRBD2. In nucleotides, the CDR3 is TGTGCCAGCAGCTTACGGGGGACCGGGACTAGCAGACGTACTAGCACAGATACGCAGTATTTT. Translation gives CASSLRGTGTSRRTSTDTQYF.